One and the same sample provided the 8 T cell receptor beta chains below, sequenced in a study of shared clonotypes between healthy human individuals. Some clones are missing from TCRdb's copy, which holds only in-frame ones; the method was immunoSEQ multiplex PCR. In the table there are a few million clones, approximately 95% of which are singletons. The source material was naive CD4+ T cells from PBMCs. The subset here: CD45RA+ positively selected. These receptors were obtained from a man aged 18 to 30 in good health. Some clones in this sample may be carry-over from other donors' samples.

V gene TRBV28 combines with J gene TRBJ2-7; perhaps TRBD2 as D (6 bases). CDR1 and CDR2 from the germline V gene are MDHEN and SYDVKM. This CDR3 comprises 14 residues. V gave up 5 bases and J gave up 3 bases, with 14 bases separating them. For the CDR3, the DNA is TGTGCCAGCAGTGGAATGGGACTTGACTACGAGCAGTACTTC. The encoded protein is CASSGMGLDYEQYF.

V and J are TRBV7-8 and TRBJ1-3; tentatively, D is TRBD1 (6 bases). V was shortened by 5 bases and J by 0 bases, with 14 bases between the two germline ends. Germline CDR1 reads SGHVS; CDR2 reads FQNEAQ. CDR3 length: 16 residues. Written as DNA, the CDR3 is TGTGCCAGCAGCCTCCGGACAGTCGACTCTGGAAACACCATATATTTT. It translates to CASSLRTVDSGNTIYF.

Worth noting for this clone: The identical CDR3 is also encoded by other nucleotide sequences in the sample. V usage is TRBV12-5 and J usage is TRBJ1-5; D unresolved. The germline V gene has CDR1 LGHNT and CDR2 FRNRAP. The length of the CDR3 is 13 residues. Deletions cut 1 base from V and 1 base from J, with 2 bases between. CDR3 protein: CASGLGSNQPQHF. The DNA of the CDR3 is TGTGCTAGTGGTTTGGGCAGCAATCAGCCCCAGCATTTT.

In DNA form, the CDR3 reads TGTGCCAGCAGCTTAGGCGGGTTCTACAATGAGCAGTTCTTC. It yields the protein CASSLGGFYNEQFF. The genes are TRBV11-3 and TRBJ2-1, with D maybe TRBD2 (5 bases). This CDR3 region has 14 residues. The V and J ends lost 1 base and 3 bases respectively, with 7 bases between them. The germline V gene has CDR1 SGHNT and CDR2 YENEEA. Full variable domain (rest looked up from reference TRBV11-3 and TRBJ2-1): EAGVVQSPRYKIIEKKQPVAFWCNPISGHNTLYWYLQNLGQGPELLIRYENEEAVDDSQLPKDRFSAERLKGVDSTLKIQPAELGDSAVYLCASSLGGFYNEQFFGPGTRLTVL.

V and J are TRBV4-2 and TRBJ2-2; D is unclear. This CDR3 spans 14 amino acids. Trimming shortened V by 0 bases and J by 5 bases, and 7 bases separated the two germline ends. Germline-derived CDR1 and CDR2 are LGHNA and YNFKEQ. The CDR3: CASSQETSTGELFF. The CDR3 coding sequence is TGTGCCAGCAGCCAAGAGACTTCTACCGGGGAGCTGTTTTTT.

The rearrangement links TRBV10-3 to TRBJ2-3; weak D call: TRBD1 (7 bases). Trimming removed 7 bases from V and 0 bases from J, with 11 bases in between. The germline gives CDR1 ENHRY, CDR2 SYGVKD. The CDR3 sequence is 14 residues long. The CDR3 region has the DNA TGTGCCATCAAGGGGGCGGGAAGCACAGATACGCAGTATTTT. This gives the protein CAIKGAGSTDTQYF.

This rearrangement joins TRBV18 to TRBJ2-1; 14 nucleotides match TRBD2. The J segment lost 16 bases and the V segment lost 6 bases, leaving 14 bases of the junction unmatched. The CDR3 has 15 residues. CDR1 is KGHSH, CDR2 LQKENI, per germline. This chain's CDR3 is CASSETTGTSGSGFF. As DNA, the CDR3 is TGTGCCAGCTCCGAAACGACCGGGACTAGCGGGAGTGGTTTCTTC.

This clone appeared once. The chain uses TRBV6-6 and TRBJ2-1; 7 nucleotides align to TRBD1. CDR3 length: 16 residues. From germline, CDR1 is MNHNY and CDR2 SVGAGI (reference sequence). V lost 0 bases and J lost 3; bases outside the gene matches: 5. The CDR3 DNA reads TGTGCCAGCAGTTACTCAAAGGGGGCAAACTACAATGAGCAGTTCTTC. Translated, it gives CASSYSKGANYNEQFF.